Presented here are 17 T cell receptor beta chains from one specimen sequenced in a study of T cells in Graves' hyperthyroidism and ophthalmopathy. The CDR3 regions of TCR beta were amplified from RNA transcripts. Carried out on the TCR CDR3, a first-round RT-PCR used the HTBI primer set. TCRdb ran MiXCR on the multiplex PCR reads and lists one entry per CDR3 protein. The table shows over 500,000 distinct CDR3 sequences, with about a sixth occurring only once. The sequencing input was blood. The receptors were sampled from a woman between 18 and 29 years old with Graves' ophthalmopathy.

The chain recombines TRBV6-1 with TRBJ2-2; 7 bases map to TRBD1. CDR3 length equals 14 residues. Trimming removed 6 bases from V and 6 bases from J; junction bases left unmatched: 7. The germline V gene has CDR1 MNHNS and CDR2 SASEGT. The CDR3, as DNA: TGTGCCAGCAGAGGGACAGACGAGTCCGGGGAGCTGTTTTTT. It translates to CASRGTDESGELFF.

This clonotype has a handful of counts. The V and J genes are TRBV24-1 and TRBJ1-5, with D tentatively TRBD1 (5 bases). The germline CDR1 and CDR2 sequences are KGHDR and SFDVKD. The germline V and J ends were trimmed by 3 bases and 2 bases, with 13 bases remaining between them. This CDR3 has 16 amino acids. For the CDR3, the DNA is TGTGCCACCAGTGATGCCGGGAGGGGAGGCAATCAGCCCCAGCATTTT. Translating it yields CATSDAGRGGNQPQHF.

The rearrangement links TRBV30 to TRBJ2-3; D is possibly TRBD2 (6 bases). Trimming shortened V by 5 bases and J by 4 bases, and 13 bases separated the two germline ends. CDR1 is GTSNPN and CDR2 is SVGIG in the germline V gene (reference sequence). This CDR3 comprises 13 residues. Written as DNA, the CDR3 is TGTGCCTGGGGAGTAGGCGGGGCAGATACGCAGTATTTT. This sequence encodes CAWGVGGADTQYF.

V and J are TRBV7-2 and TRBJ1-1; 7 bases are a match to TRBD1. CDR3 size: 15 residues. V was pared by 5 bases and J by 2 bases, with 8 bases of the junction left unmatched. CDR1 SGHTA and CDR2 FQGNSA come from the germline V gene. As DNA, the CDR3 is TGTGCCAGCAGCCCCCCGGGACAGCCTAACACTGAAGCTTTCTTT. Protein sequence: CASSPPGQPNTEAFF.

The chain is built from TRBV28 and TRBJ2-5; TRBD1 is a possible D gene (5 bases). Germline CDR1 reads MDHEN; CDR2 reads SYDVKM. V lost 1 base and J 5 bases, leaving 20 bases between the germline ends. The CDR3 contains 17 residues. The chain's CDR3 is CASSLLSAMGREETQYF. DNA for the CDR3: TGTGCCAGCAGTTTATTGTCAGCCATGGGGCGCGAGGAGACCCAGTACTTC.

This chain uses TRBV6-1 with TRBJ2-7; 9 bases map to TRBD1. V gave up 4 bases and J gave up 3 bases; unmatched junction bases: 7. The CDR3 covers 15 residues. Germline V gene lookup returns CDR1 MNHNS and CDR2 SASEGT. In nucleotides, the CDR3 is TGTGCCAGCAGTGCTGGGACAGGGATATACTACGAGCAGTACTTC. Its protein product is CASSAGTGIYYEQYF.

This clonotype has more than one count but fewer than ten. This chain uses TRBV19 with TRBJ2-1; 10 bases are shared with TRBD2. The CDR3 is 16 residues long. Unmatched junction bases numbered 7, after V lost 3 bases and J lost 5 bases. The germline V gene encodes CDR1 LNHDA and CDR2 SQIVND (reference sequence). CDR3 amino acids: CASSISGRVVHNEQFF. The CDR3 nucleotides read TGTGCCAGTAGTATCAGCGGGAGGGTCGTTCACAATGAGCAGTTCTTC.

V is TRBV10-3 and J is TRBJ1-2; the D is unclear. Germline-derived CDR1 and CDR2 are ENHRY and SYGVKD. V lost 2 bases to trimming and J lost 2 bases, with 6 bases between them. CDR3 length: 13 amino acids. The chain's CDR3 is CAISEGHNYGYTF. DNA of the CDR3: TGTGCCATCAGTGAGGGGCACAACTATGGCTACACCTTC.

V and J are TRBV15 and TRBJ1-1, with TRBD1 as a possible D gene (6 bases). The CDR3 runs 15 residues. CDR1 and CDR2 (germline): LNHNV, YYDKDF (reference sequence). The V end lost 1 base, the J end lost 0 bases, and 9 bases lay between the germline ends. CDR3 region: CATSRGDIVNTEAFF. The CDR3 bases are TGTGCCACCAGCAGAGGGGACATAGTGAACACTGAAGCTTTCTTT.

The table lists this clonotype with many counts. The rearrangement uses TRBV9 and TRBJ2-1; 9 nucleotides line up with TRBD2. The CDR3 spans 13 residues. The V segment lost 3 bases and the J segment 7 bases; nucleotides outside the gene matches: 2. CDR1 is SGDLS and CDR2 is YYNGEE in the germline V gene. DNA of the CDR3: TGTGCCAGCAGCGGTAGCGGGAGAAATGAGCAGTTCTTC. It yields the protein CASSGSGRNEQFF.

V usage is TRBV27 and J usage is TRBJ2-7; D might be TRBD2 (5 bases). Trimming removed 2 bases at V and 5 bases at J, with 22 bases between. The germline V gene has CDR1 MNHEY and CDR2 SMNVEV (reference sequence). The CDR3 length is 17 residues. As DNA, the CDR3 is TGTGCCAGCAGTTTAGCCTCCTCCCGAGGGTCGTTCAACGAGCAGTACTTC. Amino acid sequence: CASSLASSRGSFNEQYF.

As concerns this clonotype: A read error may explain this, as a much larger clone is one base away. V is TRBV28 and J is TRBJ1-6; the D gene is possibly TRBD1 (6 bases). CDR1 MDHEN and CDR2 SYDVKM come from the germline V gene. The CDR3 consists of 15 residues. V dropped 2 bases and J dropped 5 bases, with 10 bases sitting between them. CDR3 amino acids: CASSLHRDDNSPLHF. The CDR3 DNA sequence: TGTGCCAGCAGTTTACACAGGGATGATAATTCACCCCTCCACTTT.

This clonotype was counted only a few times. V is TRBV27 and J is TRBJ2-1, with TRBD2 matching over 8 bases. This CDR3 comprises 16 residues. CDR1 is MNHEY, CDR2 SMNVEV, per germline (reference sequence). The V segment lost 5 bases and the J segment 7 bases; nucleotides outside the gene matches: 13. CDR3 residues: CASSPLDGGAGNEQFF. In nucleotides, the CDR3 is TGTGCCAGCAGTCCCCTCGACGGGGGGGCTGGAAATGAGCAGTTCTTC.

This clonotype was recorded many times. The chain is built from TRBV6-1 and TRBJ2-5, with D perhaps matching TRBD2 (6 bases). The V gene lost 6 bases and the J gene lost 3 bases, with 20 bases spanning the gap. Looked up from germline, CDR1 is MNHNS and CDR2 is SASEGT. CDR3 length equals 16 residues. CDR3 sequence: CASSYQGLGGKETQYF. The CDR3 nucleotides are TGTGCCAGCAGCTACCAGGGCCTGGGGGGAAAAGAGACCCAGTACTTC.

Ten or more counts support this clonotype. The chain has TRBV30 and TRBJ1-5; tentatively, D is TRBD1 (5 bases). The CDR3 totals 15 residues. Germline V gene lookup returns CDR1 GTSNPN and CDR2 SVGIG (reference sequence). Trimming took off 1 base at V and 3 bases at J, with 13 bases between the two ends. CDR3 bases: TGTGCCTGGAGTGATCGGGGCCTTTACAATCAGCCCCAGCATTTT. Translating it yields CAWSDRGLYNQPQHF.

This clonotype occurred many times. V is TRBV13 and J is TRBJ2-5, with 7 nucleotides matching TRBD1. With 2 bases clipped from V and 3 bases from J, the junction kept 6 bases outside the gene matches. The germline V gene encodes CDR1 PRHDT and CDR2 FYEKMQ (reference sequence). The CDR3 sequence is 15 residues long. CDR3: CASSLRTGTEETQYF. CDR3 in DNA: TGTGCCAGCAGCTTACGTACCGGGACAGAAGAGACCCAGTACTTC.

The chain carries TRBV3-1 and TRBJ2-1; possible D gene TRBD2, 6 bases. Trimming left V 3 bases short and J 5 bases short, with 11 bases between. The CDR3 covers 14 residues. The germline gives CDR1 LGHDT, CDR2 YNNKEL (reference sequence). Here the CDR3 DNA reads TGTGCCAGCAGCCATGGAGGGACGCACAATGAGCAGTTCTTC. It is translated as CASSHGGTHNEQFF.